One and the same sample provided the 19 T cell receptor beta chains below, sequenced in a study of blood T cells in healthy people across ages. A second PCR of about 7 to 11 cycles used a sample-barcoded 5' primer and a J-beta primer mix. TCRdb processed the 5' RACE reads anew with MiXCR; each CDR3 protein has one entry. This repertoire shows approximately 730,000 distinct CDR3 sequences, roughly 45% found once; its top ten account for approximately 22%. Material: blood. These receptors originate from a woman aged 55-70 years in good health.

This clonotype has only a few counts. The V call is TRBV4-2, the J call TRBJ2-1, with D unclear. Trimming took 0 bases from V and 0 from J, leaving 6 bases between them. The CDR3 runs to 15 residues. Germline CDR1 LGHNA, CDR2 YNFKEQ. CDR3 DNA sequence: TGTGCCAGCAGCCAAGACAAAAGCTCCTACAATGAGCAGTTCTTC. Encoded protein: CASSQDKSSYNEQFF.

The chain is built from TRBV28 and TRBJ1-1; D not resolved. This CDR3 is built from 15 residues. Germline CDR1 is MDHEN and CDR2 is SYDVKM. The ends were cut back, 5 bases at V and 6 bases at J, with 19 bases in the middle. The CDR3 sequence: CASSPLALPTAEAFF. In DNA, the CDR3 is TGTGCCAGCAGTCCCCTTGCCCTACCGACCGCTGAAGCTTTCTTT.

The V call is TRBV12-3 or TRBV12-4, the J call TRBJ2-2; maybe TRBD2 (6 bases). Deletions cut 3 bases from V and 4 bases from J, with 12 bases between. CDR3 length: 15 residues. CDR3 in amino acids: CASSLIGGLTGELFF. In DNA, the CDR3 is TGTGCCAGCAGTTTGATTGGGGGACTCACCGGGGAGCTGTTTTTT.

The rearrangement uses TRBV7-9 and TRBJ1-2, with 8 positions matching TRBD1. The CDR3 has 15 residues. Germline V lookup: CDR1 SEHNR, CDR2 FQNEAQ (reference sequence). V trimming: 5 bases; J trimming: 8 bases; junction bases outside the gene matches: 13. This CDR3 is CASSASGGPGRGYTF. The CDR3 DNA follows: TGTGCCAGCAGCGCCTCAGGGGGCCCAGGGAGGGGCTACACCTTC. The entire variable domain, with the rest obtained from reference TRBV7-9 and TRBJ1-2, is as follows: DTGVSQNPRHKITKRGQNVTFRCDPISEHNRLYWYRQTLGQGPEFLTYFQNEAQLEKSRLLSDRFSAERPKGSFSTLEIQRTEQGDSAMYLCASSASGGPGRGYTFGSGTRLTVV.

A few counts support this clonotype. The rearrangement uses TRBV2 and TRBJ2-7, with D perhaps TRBD1 (5 bases). Trimming removed 7 bases at V and 0 bases at J, with 10 bases between. The CDR3 runs to 13 residues. Germline values: CDR1 SNHLY, CDR2 FYNNEI. The CDR3 bases are TGTGCCAGCAACAAGGACAACTCCTACGAGCAGTACTTC. As protein: CASNKDNSYEQYF.

Comments on this clonotype: A much larger clone is a single base away; this may be a read error. The chain carries TRBV20-1 and TRBJ2-7; TRBD2 matches 14 bases. Per germline, CDR1 DFQATT and CDR2 SNEGSKA (reference sequence). The CDR3 length is 16 residues. The CDR3, as DNA: TGCAGTGCTAGGGCTTCGGGACTAGCGGGAGCTGGAGAGCGGTACTTC. Translating gives CSARASGLAGAGERYF.

This clonotype was observed once. This clone may be a read error of a much larger clone one base away. J is TRBJ2-5 and V is TRBV12-3 or TRBV12-4; D is undetermined. The CDR3 loop spans 13 amino acids. V was cut by 5 bases and J by 0 bases, with 7 bases left in between. CDR3 bases: TGTGCCAGCAGTGCCCCGTACCAAGAGACCCAGTACTTC. Amino acid sequence: CASSAPYQETQYF.

This clonotype has just a few counts. The gene calls are TRBV20-1 and TRBJ1-1; D is ambiguous. V dropped 3 bases and J dropped 1 base, with 12 bases sitting between them. CDR3 size: 14 residues. From germline, CDR1 is DFQATT and CDR2 SNEGSKA (reference sequence). The CDR3 bases are TGCAGTGCTAGTACCGCCAGAAGGAACACTGAAGCTTTCTTT. This translates into CSASTARRNTEAFF.

This clonotype was seen repeatedly, ten times or more. V and J are TRBV20-1 and TRBJ2-7; 8 bases map to TRBD2. Germline trimming cut 3 bases from V and 3 bases from J; bases unmatched to any gene: 1. Germline CDR1 and CDR2: DFQATT and SNEGSKA (reference sequence). The CDR3 covers 12 residues. For the CDR3, the DNA is TGCAGTGCTAGGGGACTAGGCTACGAGCAGTACTTC. Its translation: CSARGLGYEQYF.

This clonotype was found a few times. The junction shows a germline mismatch at one end, possibly a read error. This chain joins TRBV6-4 and TRBJ2-3; 7 nucleotides line up with TRBD2. The germline V gene has CDR1 MRHNA and CDR2 SNTAGT. The CDR3 runs to 15 residues. This CDR3 is CASSEGGGSTDTQYF. CDR3 nucleotide sequence: TGTGCCAGCAGTGAGGGGGGGGGGAGCACGGATACGCAGTATTTT.

In this sample, this clonotype turned up many times. The CDR3 here is CASQDRGGTDTQYF. The CDR3, as DNA: TGTGCTTCACAGGACAGGGGGGGCACAGATACGCAGTATTTT. The chain joins TRBV12-3 or TRBV12-4 to TRBJ2-3, with TRBD1 matching 10 bases. CDR3 size: 14 residues.

This clonotype was seen ten or more times. This chain joins TRBV10-3 and TRBJ2-1; maybe TRBD2 (6 bases). Trimming cost V 6 bases and J 1 base, with 10 bases left between them. The CDR3 is 14 residues long. Germline CDR1 is ENHRY and CDR2 is SYGVKD. This CDR3 is CAIRDYSSYNEQFF. CDR3 DNA sequence: TGTGCCATCAGGGACTATAGTTCCTACAATGAGCAGTTCTTC.

The rearrangement uses TRBV29-1 and TRBJ1-2; D unclear. The length of the CDR3 is 12 residues. From germline, CDR1 is SQVTM and CDR2 ANQGSEA. Trimming shortened V by 6 bases and J by 12 bases, and 20 bases separated the two germline ends. The CDR3 protein is CSVGQRQTRHTF. CDR3 sequence (DNA): TGCAGCGTAGGGCAGAGGCAGACCCGGCACACCTTC.

This sequence joins TRBV7-2 and TRBJ1-1; a possible D gene is TRBD1 (6 bases). The CDR3 spans 15 residues. Germline-derived CDR1 and CDR2 are SGHTA and FQGNSA. Trimming shortened V by 1 base and J by 5 bases, and 14 bases separated the two germline ends. The chain's CDR3 is CASSLEERRGTEAFF. For the CDR3, the DNA is TGTGCCAGCAGCTTAGAGGAGCGCAGGGGAACTGAAGCTTTCTTT.

This chain uses TRBV29-1 with TRBJ2-1; 11 nucleotides agree with TRBD2. With 7 bases clipped from V and 2 bases from J, the junction kept 13 bases outside the gene matches. Germline V gene lookup returns CDR1 SQVTM and CDR2 ANQGSEA. CDR3 length equals 17 residues. The CDR3 sequence: CSGWSLAGGRTYNEQFF. Here the CDR3 DNA reads TGCAGCGGATGGAGCCTAGCGGGAGGTAGGACCTACAATGAGCAGTTCTTC.

The chain carries TRBV28 and TRBJ2-7, with TRBD2 matching 7 bases. The V and J ends lost 7 bases and 4 bases, in that order; junction bases with no gene match: 1. Germline loops: CDR1 MDHEN, CDR2 SYDVKM. This CDR3 is built from 11 residues. CDR3 loop: CASNGRYEQYF. The DNA of the CDR3 is TGTGCCAGCAACGGGAGGTACGAGCAGTACTTC.

The chain links TRBV29-1 to TRBJ2-3; 9 positions agree with TRBD1. Germline-derived CDR1 and CDR2 are SQVTM and ANQGSEA. The CDR3 extends over 14 amino acids. J gave up 4 bases and V 2 bases, and 4 bases lay outside the gene matches. CDR3 sequence (DNA): TGCAGCGTTGAACAACGACAGGGGGCAGATACGCAGTATTTT. Translating it yields CSVEQRQGADTQYF.

The chain carries TRBV28 and TRBJ2-1; D is unclear. CDR3 length: 14 residues. Trimming took off 6 bases at V and 1 base at J, with 10 bases between the two ends. From germline, CDR1 is MDHEN and CDR2 SYDVKM. CDR3 in DNA: TGTGCCAGCAGGCTCTTGGGGTCCTACAATGAGCAGTTCTTC. This codes for CASRLLGSYNEQFF.

Comments on this clonotype: Given a much more abundant clone one base away, this may be a read error. This chain uses TRBV12-3 or TRBV12-4 with TRBJ2-3; the D is unclear. V was clipped by 5 bases and J by 3 bases, with 12 bases between them. This CDR3 comprises 14 residues. CDR3 amino acids: CASSLRPETDTQYF. CDR3 sequence (DNA): TGTGCCAGCAGTCTGAGACCCGAAACAGATACGCAGTATTTT.